A selection of T cell receptor beta chains follows, all from one sample in a study of blood T cell repertoires in COVID-19. Repertoires were generated with immunoSEQ multiplex PCR, while TCRdb's copy carries only in-frame clones and drops some. The repertoire includes roughly 130,000 clones, approximately 87% of them detected once, and roughly 3.6% sits in the top ten. What was sequenced was peripheral blood. The receptors originated from a woman aged 55 to 70 with acute or convalescent COVID-19. Both conserved end residues are part of each CDR3. A D gene is named only where the DNA matches it firmly. Clone size, where shown, is once, few, many, or a class for clones that have expanded.

CASSEVAQYF TGTGCCAGCAGTGAGGTAGCCCAGTACTTC TRBV2 10 TRBJ2-5 NA NA
CASSEDRLNYGYTF TGTGCCAGCAGTGAAGACAGACTAAACTATGGCTACACCTTC TRBV2 14 TRBJ1-2 NA NA
CASTLDVGTEAFF TGTGCCAGCACATTAGATGTCGGGACTGAAGCTTTCTTT TRBV6-5 13 TRBJ1-1 NA NA
CASSPGWTGSDEQFF TGTGCCAGCAGCCCCGGCTGGACAGGGAGCGATGAGCAGTTCTTC TRBV3-1/TRBV3-2 15 TRBJ2-1 NA TRBD1
CAWSVWETSYNEQFF TGTGCCTGGAGTGTATGGGAGACGTCCTACAATGAGCAGTTCTTC TRBV30 15 TRBJ2-1 NA NA
CASSEGGVAGAETQYF TGTGCCAGCAGCGAGGGGGGGGTAGCGGGAGCAGAGACCCAGTACTTC TRBV9 16 TRBJ2-5 NA TRBD2
CASSREKTGMNTEAFF TGTGCCAGCAGTAGGGAAAAGACAGGGATGAACACTGAAGCTTTCTTT TRBV6-4 16 TRBJ1-1 NA TRBD1
CASTLDRANTEAFF TGTGCCAGCACTCTGGACAGGGCGAACACTGAAGCTTTCTTT TRBV6-5 14 TRBJ1-1 NA TRBD1
CASSALANEQFF TGTGCCAGCAGTGCTCTAGCCAATGAGCAGTTCTTC TRBV2 12 TRBJ2-1 NA NA
CASSFGTLNEQFF TGTGCCAGCAGCTTCGGGACACTCAATGAGCAGTTCTTC TRBV7-9 13 TRBJ2-1 NA NA
CASSLGQGLNTEAFF TGCGCCAGCAGCTTGGGACAGGGCCTGAACACTGAAGCTTTCTTT TRBV5-1 15 TRBJ1-1 NA TRBD1
CASSLVTPRNTEAFF TGTGCCAGCAGCTTGGTTACCCCCAGGAACACTGAAGCTTTCTTT TRBV5-6 15 TRBJ1-1 NA NA
CASSYTTGELFF TGTGCCAGCAGTTACACCACCGGGGAGCTGTTTTTT TRBV12-3/TRBV12-4 12 TRBJ2-2 NA NA
CASSLGASGIQETQYF TGCGCCAGCAGCTTGGGGGCTAGCGGGATCCAAGAGACCCAGTACTTC TRBV5-1 16 TRBJ2-5 NA TRBD2
CASSSEPLGTIYF TGTGCCAGCAGCTCAGAACCTCTTGGCACCATATATTTT TRBV7-3 13 TRBJ1-3 NA NA
CASSLELSDNEQFF TGTGCCAGCAGTTTAGAACTTTCGGACAATGAGCAGTTCTTC TRBV28 14 TRBJ2-1 NA NA
CASSNPQRTGSSYEQYF TGTGCCAGTAGTAATCCCCAGAGGACAGGGAGTTCCTACGAGCAGTACTTC TRBV19 17 TRBJ2-7 few TRBD1
CASSPGLAGVATQYF TGCGCCAGCAGCCCGGGACTAGCGGGAGTTGCTACGCAGTATTTT TRBV5-1 15 TRBJ2-3 NA TRBD2
CASSQDATAGYTF TGTGCCAGCAGCCAAGATGCCACAGCCGGCTACACCTTC TRBV3-1/TRBV3-2 13 TRBJ1-2 NA NA
CASRARVTGNTIYF TGTGCCAGCCGGGCGAGGGTTACTGGAAACACCATATATTTT TRBV6-5 14 TRBJ1-3 NA NA
CASSLSRGGHGYTF TGTGCCAGCAGTTTGAGTAGGGGGGGACATGGCTACACCTTC TRBV27 14 TRBJ1-2 NA NA
CASSLLDRVETQYF TGTGCCAGCAGCCTCCTGGACAGGGTTGAGACCCAGTACTTC TRBV11-2 14 TRBJ2-5 NA TRBD1
CASSLHDRTYEQYF TGCGCCAGCAGCTTACACGACAGGACCTACGAGCAGTACTTC TRBV5-1 14 TRBJ2-7 NA NA
CSVRTGGNEKLFF TGCAGCGTTCGGACAGGGGGTAATGAAAAACTGTTTTTT TRBV29-1 13 TRBJ1-4 once TRBD1
CASGPYPGRVTDTQYF TGTGCTAGTGGTCCTTACCCCGGCAGGGTAACTGATACGCAGTATTTT TRBV12-5 16 TRBJ2-3 NA NA
CASSLLGADSPLHF TGTGCCAGCAGTTTACTGGGGGCAGACTCACCCCTCCACTTT TRBV27 14 TRBJ1-6 few NA
CASSPGGSGTGAETQYF TGTGCCAGCAGTCCCGGGGGGTCCGGGACAGGGGCAGAGACCCAGTACTTC TRBV5-4 17 TRBJ2-5 NA TRBD1
CASSRTRRDGYTF TGTGCCAGCAGTAGGACACGCAGAGATGGCTACACCTTC TRBV6-5 13 TRBJ1-2 NA NA
CASDPGTGRDQPQHF TGTGCCAGCGACCCAGGGACAGGCCGCGATCAGCCCCAGCATTTT TRBV27 15 TRBJ1-5 once TRBD1